What follows are 11 T cell receptor beta chains derived from one specimen sequenced in a study of T cell responses to AZD1222 COVID-19 vaccine. Only in-frame clones appear in the TCRdb table, and some are missing; sequencing was by immunoSEQ multiplex PCR. The profile shows roughly 150,000 clones, about 85% of them singletons. Sequenced material: peripheral blood, taken after recovery from COVID-19. The receptors were gathered from an adult who had recovered from COVID-19.

This CDR3 reads CAISESTQRASYEQYF. As DNA, the CDR3 is TGTGCCATCAGTGAGTCGACCCAGCGGGCCTCCTACGAGCAGTACTTC. This chain links TRBV10-3 with TRBJ2-7; tentatively, D is TRBD2 (6 bases). Trimming pared 0 bases from V and 0 bases from J, leaving 12 bases between. The germline gives CDR1 ENHRY, CDR2 SYGVKD. There are 16 residues in the CDR3.

This clone was picked up one time. The chain employs TRBV25-1 and TRBJ1-2; TRBD1 is a possible D gene (5 bases). The CDR3 has 16 residues. CDR1 and CDR2 (germline): MGHDK, SYGVNS. The germline V and J ends were trimmed by 3 bases and 7 bases, with 21 bases remaining between them. The CDR3 bases are TGTGCCAGCAGTGACCCCGGGGGTAATCTGGTTGGTGGCTACACCTTC. This translates into CASSDPGGNLVGGYTF.

This rearrangement joins TRBV5-1 to TRBJ2-1; TRBD2 matches 11 bases. This CDR3 contains 15 residues. V lost 0 bases to trimming and J lost 7 bases; unmatched junction nucleotides: 3. From germline, CDR1 is SGHRS and CDR2 YFSETQ. The CDR3 DNA follows: TGCGCCAGCAGCTTGGTACTAGCGGGAGCGAATGAGCAGTTCTTC. This gives the protein CASSLVLAGANEQFF.

The count of this clone is one. The J gene is TRBJ2-5, the V gene TRBV20-1; 12 nucleotides line up with TRBD1. V shed 3 bases and J 5 bases; nucleotides not matched to a gene: 7. Per germline, CDR1 DFQATT and CDR2 SNEGSKA (reference sequence). CDR3 size: 15 residues. The CDR3 sequence is CSASTGTGGWETQYF. For the CDR3, the DNA is TGCAGTGCTAGTACCGGGACAGGGGGCTGGGAGACCCAGTACTTC.

J is TRBJ1-2 and V is TRBV3-1 (or the pseudogene TRBV3-2); 7 bases fit TRBD1. V shed 4 bases, J shed 8 bases, and the junction held 7 bases outside the gene matches. The CDR3 covers 13 residues. From germline, CDR1 is LGHDT and CDR2 YNNKEL (reference sequence). The CDR3: CASSLGTAWGYTF. DNA for the CDR3: TGTGCCAGCAGCCTCGGGACAGCCTGGGGCTACACCTTC.

The chain combines TRBV9 with TRBJ2-1, with 13 bases aligning to TRBD2. Unmatched junction bases numbered 13, after V lost 4 bases and J lost 0 bases. The CDR3 contains 20 residues. Germline CDR1 reads SGDLS; CDR2 reads YYNGEE. CDR3 DNA sequence: TGTGCCAGCAGCCCTCTTCCCGGGACTAGCGGGGAAACCTCCTACAATGAGCAGTTCTTC. As protein: CASSPLPGTSGETSYNEQFF.

V and J are TRBV29-1 and TRBJ1-1; a possible D gene is TRBD1 (5 bases). CDR1 and CDR2 from the germline V gene are SQVTM and ANQGSEA. There are 17 residues in the CDR3. V was trimmed by 3 bases and J by 4 bases, leaving 24 bases between them. CDR3 sequence reads: CSVDPMGEGSIGTEAFF. CDR3 bases: TGCAGCGTTGATCCTATGGGGGAGGGGTCAATTGGCACTGAAGCTTTCTTT.

The V call is TRBV7-2, the J call TRBJ2-1, with TRBD2 identical over 10 bases. Germline V gene sequence: CDR1 SGHTA, CDR2 FQGNSA. This CDR3 contains 16 residues. After removal of 3 bases from V and 4 bases from J, the junction contained 6 bases not matched to a gene. In DNA, the CDR3 is TGTGCCAGCAGCTTCCTCCTAGCGGGGGAATACAATGAGCAGTTCTTC. It is translated as CASSFLLAGEYNEQFF.

The V gene is TRBV7-8, the J gene TRBJ2-5, with D possibly TRBD2 on 5 matching bases. The V gene's germline CDR1 is SGHVS and CDR2 FQNEAQ. Trimming cost V 1 base and J 5 bases, with 5 bases left between them. The CDR3 extends over 12 amino acids. CDR3 DNA: TGTGCCAGCAGCTTAGTAGCGGAGACCCAGTACTTC. Translating it yields CASSLVAETQYF.

The J gene is TRBJ1-2, the V gene TRBV19, with a tentative D call TRBD1 (5 bases). The germline gives CDR1 LNHDA, CDR2 SQIVND (reference sequence). The CDR3 length is 16 residues. V was clipped by 5 bases and J by 0 bases, with 16 bases between them. As DNA, the CDR3 is TGTGCCAGTAGTCACAGGAGGGGATTGGCTAACTATGGCTACACCTTC. It codes for CASSHRRGLANYGYTF.

This clone was seen once. This chain uses TRBV9 with TRBJ1-1; TRBD1 is a possible D gene (5 bases). The CDR3 is made up of 14 amino acids. The germline V gene encodes CDR1 SGDLS and CDR2 YYNGEE. V dropped 0 bases and J dropped 6 bases, with 12 bases sitting between them. CDR3 loop: CASSVGTQGAEAFF. Here the CDR3 DNA reads TGTGCCAGCAGCGTAGGGACCCAGGGAGCTGAAGCTTTCTTT.